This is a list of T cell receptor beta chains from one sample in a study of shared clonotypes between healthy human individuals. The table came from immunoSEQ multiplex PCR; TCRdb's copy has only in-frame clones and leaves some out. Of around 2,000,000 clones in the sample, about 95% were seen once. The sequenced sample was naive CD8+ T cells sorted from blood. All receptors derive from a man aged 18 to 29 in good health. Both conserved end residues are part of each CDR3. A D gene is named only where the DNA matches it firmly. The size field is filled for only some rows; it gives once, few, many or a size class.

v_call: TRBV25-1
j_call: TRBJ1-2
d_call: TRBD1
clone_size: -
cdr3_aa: CASSDRGLTYGYTF
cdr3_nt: TGTGCCAGCAGTGACAGGGGGCTGACCTATGGCTACACCTTC

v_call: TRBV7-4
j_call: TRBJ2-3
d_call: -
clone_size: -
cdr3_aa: CASIHEGLYTQYF
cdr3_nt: TGTGCCAGCATCCACGAAGGACTGTATACGCAGTATTTT

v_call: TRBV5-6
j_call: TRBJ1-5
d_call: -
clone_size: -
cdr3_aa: CASSFGGTQPQHF
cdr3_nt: TGTGCCAGCAGCTTCGGGGGAACCCAGCCCCAGCATTTT

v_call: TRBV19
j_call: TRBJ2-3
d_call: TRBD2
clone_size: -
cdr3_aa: CASSILAGQTGTQYF
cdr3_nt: TGTGCCAGTAGTATCCTAGCGGGACAGACGGGTACGCAGTATTTT

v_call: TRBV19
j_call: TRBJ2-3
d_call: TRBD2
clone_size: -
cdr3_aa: CASSVTSEADTQYF
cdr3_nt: TGTGCCAGTAGCGTGACTAGCGAGGCAGATACGCAGTATTTT

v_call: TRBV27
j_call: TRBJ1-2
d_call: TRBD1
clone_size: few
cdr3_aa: CASSHKPGQGVYGYTF
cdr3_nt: TGTGCCAGCAGTCACAAGCCGGGACAGGGGGTTTATGGCTACACCTTC

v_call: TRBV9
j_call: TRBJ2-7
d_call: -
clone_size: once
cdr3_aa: CASSVDGVSEQYF
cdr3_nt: TGTGCCAGCAGCGTAGATGGGGTATCCGAGCAGTACTTC

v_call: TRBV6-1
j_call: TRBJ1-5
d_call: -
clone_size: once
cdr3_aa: CASSGEQGIGSNQPQHF
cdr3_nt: TGTGCCAGCAGTGGGGAACAGGGAATAGGTAGCAATCAGCCCCAGCATTTT

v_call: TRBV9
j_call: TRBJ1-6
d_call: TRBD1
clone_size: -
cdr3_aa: CASSATGANSPLHF
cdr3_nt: TGTGCCAGCAGCGCTACAGGGGCCAATTCACCCCTCCACTTT

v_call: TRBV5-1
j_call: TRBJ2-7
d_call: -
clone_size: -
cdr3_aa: CASSLGGNSYEQYF
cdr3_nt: TGCGCCAGCAGCTTAGGGGGGAACTCCTACGAGCAGTACTTC

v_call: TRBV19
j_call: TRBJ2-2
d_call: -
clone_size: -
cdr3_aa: CASAGIWPGELFF
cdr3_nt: TGTGCCAGTGCGGGGATCTGGCCCGGGGAGCTGTTTTTT

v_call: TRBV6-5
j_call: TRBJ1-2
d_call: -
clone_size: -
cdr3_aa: CASSYGETSYGYTF
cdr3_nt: TGTGCCAGCAGTTACGGAGAAACCTCCTATGGCTACACCTTC

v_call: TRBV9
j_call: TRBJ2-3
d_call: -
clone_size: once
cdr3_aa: CASSIGQMVWDTQYF
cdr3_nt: TGTGCCAGCAGCATCGGACAGATGGTATGGGATACGCAGTATTTT

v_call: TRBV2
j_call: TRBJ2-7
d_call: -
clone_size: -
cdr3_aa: CASSFLAYEQYF
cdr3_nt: TGTGCCAGCAGTTTCCTTGCCTACGAGCAGTACTTC

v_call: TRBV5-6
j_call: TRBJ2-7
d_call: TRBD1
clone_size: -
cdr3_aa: CASSLGDSIYEQYF
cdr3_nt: TGTGCCAGCAGCTTAGGGGACAGTATTTACGAGCAGTACTTC

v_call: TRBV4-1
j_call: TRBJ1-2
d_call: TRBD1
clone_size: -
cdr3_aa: CASSQVMGTAYGYTF
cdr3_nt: TGCGCCAGCAGCCAAGTTATGGGGACAGCTTATGGCTACACCTTC

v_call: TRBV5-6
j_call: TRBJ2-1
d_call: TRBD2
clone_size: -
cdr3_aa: CASSSGLAGGSSYNEQFF
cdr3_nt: TGTGCCAGCAGCAGCGGACTAGCGGGGGGGAGCTCCTACAATGAGCAGTTCTTC

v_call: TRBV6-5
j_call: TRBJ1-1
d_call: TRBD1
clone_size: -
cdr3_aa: CASSYPDRLEAFF
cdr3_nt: TGTGCCAGCAGTTACCCGGACAGGCTTGAAGCTTTCTTT

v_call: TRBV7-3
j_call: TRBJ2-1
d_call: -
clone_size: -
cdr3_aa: CASSLGGSYNEQFF
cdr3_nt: TGTGCCAGCAGCTTAGGGGGCAGCTACAATGAGCAGTTCTTC

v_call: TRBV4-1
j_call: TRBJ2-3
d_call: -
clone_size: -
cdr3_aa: CASSQVGNTDTQYF
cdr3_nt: TGCGCCAGCAGCCAAGTAGGCAACACAGATACGCAGTATTTT

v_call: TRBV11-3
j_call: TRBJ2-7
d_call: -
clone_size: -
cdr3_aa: CASSLDVTSSYEQYF
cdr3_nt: TGTGCCAGCAGCTTAGATGTCACGAGCTCCTACGAGCAGTACTTC

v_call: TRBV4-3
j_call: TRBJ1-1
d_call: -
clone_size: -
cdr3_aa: CASSQVPSENTEAFF
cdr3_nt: TGCGCCAGCAGCCAGGTCCCGAGCGAGAACACTGAAGCTTTCTTT

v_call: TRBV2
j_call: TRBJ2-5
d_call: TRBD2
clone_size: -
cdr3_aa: CASSEWAGGPQETQYF
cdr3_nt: TGTGCCAGCAGTGAGTGGGCGGGAGGACCCCAAGAGACCCAGTACTTC

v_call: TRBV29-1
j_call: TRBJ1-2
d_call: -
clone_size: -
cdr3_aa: CSVEDLKGYSEGYTF
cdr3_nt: TGCAGCGTTGAAGATCTCAAGGGGTACTCAGAAGGCTACACCTTC

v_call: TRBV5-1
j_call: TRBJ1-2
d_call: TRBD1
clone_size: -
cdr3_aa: CATKSGQGGGYYGYTF
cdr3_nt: TGCGCCACCAAATCGGGACAGGGCGGAGGGTATTATGGCTACACCTTC

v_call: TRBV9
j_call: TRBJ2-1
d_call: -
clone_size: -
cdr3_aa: CASSANWGLYNEQFF
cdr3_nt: TGTGCCAGCAGCGCAAACTGGGGGTTATACAATGAGCAGTTCTTC

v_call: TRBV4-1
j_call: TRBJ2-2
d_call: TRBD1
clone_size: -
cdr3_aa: CASSSRQGGTGELFF
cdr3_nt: TGCGCCAGTTCCTCGCGACAGGGGGGAACCGGGGAGCTGTTTTTT

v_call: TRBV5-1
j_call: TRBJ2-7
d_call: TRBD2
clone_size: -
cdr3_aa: CASSLGLAGLSYEQYF
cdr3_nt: TGCGCCAGCAGCTTGGGACTAGCGGGCCTTTCCTACGAGCAGTACTTC

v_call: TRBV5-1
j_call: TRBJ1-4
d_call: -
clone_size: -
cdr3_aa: CASSLASQGQFREKLFF
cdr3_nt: TGCGCCAGCAGCTTGGCAAGTCAGGGGCAGTTTCGAGAAAAACTGTTTTTT

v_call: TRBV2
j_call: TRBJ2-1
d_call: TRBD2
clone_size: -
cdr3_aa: CASSGEAGGPSDEQFF
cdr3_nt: TGTGCCAGCAGTGGAGAAGCGGGAGGGCCCTCGGATGAGCAGTTCTTC

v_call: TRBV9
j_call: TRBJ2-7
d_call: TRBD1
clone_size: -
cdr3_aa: CASSPTGGNYEQYF
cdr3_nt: TGTGCCAGCAGCCCGACAGGGGGGAACTACGAGCAGTACTTC

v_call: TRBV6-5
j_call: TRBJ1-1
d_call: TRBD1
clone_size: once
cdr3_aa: CASSLQGSPNTEAFF
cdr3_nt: TGTGCCAGCAGCCTACAGGGGAGCCCCAACACTGAAGCTTTCTTT

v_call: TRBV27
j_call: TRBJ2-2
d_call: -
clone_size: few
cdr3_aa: CASGNSGTGELFF
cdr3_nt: TGTGCCAGCGGCAACTCAGGCACCGGGGAGCTGTTTTTT

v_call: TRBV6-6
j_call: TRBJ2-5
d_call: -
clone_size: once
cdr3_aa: CASTGQETQYF
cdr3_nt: TGTGCCAGCACCGGCCAAGAGACCCAGTACTTC

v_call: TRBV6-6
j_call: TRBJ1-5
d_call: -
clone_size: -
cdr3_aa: CASSPFSGNQPQHF
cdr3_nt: TGTGCCAGCAGTCCCTTCAGCGGCAATCAGCCCCAGCATTTT